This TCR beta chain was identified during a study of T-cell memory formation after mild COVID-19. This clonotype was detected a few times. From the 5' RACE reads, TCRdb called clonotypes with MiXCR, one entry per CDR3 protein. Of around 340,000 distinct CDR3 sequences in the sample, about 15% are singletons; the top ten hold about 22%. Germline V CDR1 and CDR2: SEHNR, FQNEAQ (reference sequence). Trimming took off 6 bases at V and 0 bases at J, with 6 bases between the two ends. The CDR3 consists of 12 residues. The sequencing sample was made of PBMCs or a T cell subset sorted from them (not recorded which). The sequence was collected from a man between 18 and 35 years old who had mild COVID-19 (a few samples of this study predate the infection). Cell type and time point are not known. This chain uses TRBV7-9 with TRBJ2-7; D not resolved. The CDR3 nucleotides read TGTGCCAGCAGGAGGAGCTCCTACGAGCAGTACTTC. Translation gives CASRRSSYEQYF.